These T cell receptor beta chains were read from a single sample in a study of shared T cell receptors in the human thymus. Libraries were prepared by immunoSEQ multiplex PCR; TCRdb keeps only in-frame clonotypes and omits some of them. This table has 600,000 to 900,000 clones, 70% to 90% appearing once. In addition, the sample was reused for a study of human thymus T cells.

The source material was thymocytes. These receptors were obtained from a girl under two years old with a congenital heart defect. CDR3s include the opening cysteine and the closing phenylalanine or tryptophan. D genes are given only for firm matches. Clone sizes are given selectively: once, few, many, or a class where the clone is expanded.

clone_size: NA
d_call: NA
v_call: TRBV4-3
j_call: TRBJ2-7
cdr3_nt: TGCGCCAGCAGCCAAGGTCGCAGGGTAGAGGACGAGCAGTACTTC
cdr3_aa: CASSQGRRVEDEQYF

clone_size: NA
d_call: TRBD1
v_call: TRBV5-1
j_call: TRBJ1-2
cdr3_nt: TGCGCCAGCAGCCACCGGGGACAGCCACCCTATGGCTACACCTTC
cdr3_aa: CASSHRGQPPYGYTF

clone_size: NA
d_call: NA
v_call: TRBV16
j_call: TRBJ1-1
cdr3_nt: TGTGCCAGCAGCCAATTTCATGCGGCCAGGGTCAACACTGAAGCTTTCTTT
cdr3_aa: CASSQFHAARVNTEAFF

clone_size: NA
d_call: NA
v_call: TRBV14
j_call: TRBJ1-2
cdr3_nt: TGTGCCAGCAGCCAAGTCGGACAGCCCCAAGCCCCTAACTATGGCTACACCTTC
cdr3_aa: CASSQVGQPQAPNYGYTF

clone_size: NA
d_call: NA
v_call: TRBV9
j_call: TRBJ1-2
cdr3_nt: TGTGCCAGCAGCCAAATCGGCCGGACTGCCCAGACCCCTTACTATGGCTACACCTTC
cdr3_aa: CASSQIGRTAQTPYYGYTF

clone_size: few
d_call: TRBD2
v_call: TRBV7-2
j_call: TRBJ2-4
cdr3_nt: TGTGCCAGCAGCCATACCAGCGGGGGAGGGAACATTCAGTACTTC
cdr3_aa: CASSHTSGGGNIQYF

clone_size: NA
d_call: NA
v_call: TRBV4-3
j_call: TRBJ1-5
cdr3_nt: TGCGCCAGCAGCTCAGCGGCGGGGGATCAGCCCCAGCATTTT
cdr3_aa: CASSSAAGDQPQHF

clone_size: NA
d_call: TRBD1
v_call: TRBV27
j_call: TRBJ1-2
cdr3_nt: TGTGCCAGCAGTTTATCTTCGACAGGGTCCCTCCTTGACTATGGCTACACCTTC
cdr3_aa: CASSLSSTGSLLDYGYTF

clone_size: NA
d_call: NA
v_call: TRBV9
j_call: TRBJ2-3
cdr3_nt: TGTGCCAGCAGCGCCCCCGGGCTAGCGCAAAAGGCTAGCACAGATACGCAGTATTTT
cdr3_aa: CASSAPGLAQKASTDTQYF

clone_size: few
d_call: NA
v_call: TRBV18
j_call: TRBJ2-7
cdr3_nt: TGTGCCAGCTCACAGCAACGAATTTACGAGCAGTACTTC
cdr3_aa: CASSQQRIYEQYF

clone_size: few
d_call: TRBD1
v_call: TRBV28
j_call: TRBJ1-6
cdr3_nt: TGTGCCAGCAGCCTGACAGGGTCGGGTTCACCCCTCCACTTT
cdr3_aa: CASSLTGSGSPLHF

clone_size: NA
d_call: NA
v_call: TRBV14
j_call: TRBJ2-1
cdr3_nt: TGTGCCAGCAGCCAAGGAGGACGGGGTCGTTTTTTCAATGAGCAGTTCTTC
cdr3_aa: CASSQGGRGRFFNEQFF

clone_size: NA
d_call: NA
v_call: TRBV10-3
j_call: TRBJ2-7
cdr3_nt: TGTGCCATCAGCCAGCTGGAGGGCGAGCAGTACTTC
cdr3_aa: CAISQLEGEQYF

clone_size: NA
d_call: NA
v_call: TRBV5-8
j_call: TRBJ2-7
cdr3_nt: TGTGCCAGCAGCGGGGGGTGGAGGTCCTACGAGCAGTACTTC
cdr3_aa: CASSGGWRSYEQYF

clone_size: NA
d_call: NA
v_call: TRBV2
j_call: TRBJ2-3
cdr3_nt: TGTGCCAGCAGCATAAGCCGCCCAGATACGCAGTATTTT
cdr3_aa: CASSISRPDTQYF

clone_size: NA
d_call: NA
v_call: TRBV19
j_call: TRBJ1-2
cdr3_nt: TGTGCCAGTAGTATAGTCTTGGCGGGGGGGCTGGACTATGGCTACACCTTC
cdr3_aa: CASSIVLAGGLDYGYTF

clone_size: once
d_call: TRBD1
v_call: TRBV27
j_call: TRBJ2-1
cdr3_nt: TGTGCCAGCAACACCGGACAGGGAAAGGAGAATGAGCAGTTCTTC
cdr3_aa: CASNTGQGKENEQFF

clone_size: NA
d_call: NA
v_call: TRBV6-1
j_call: TRBJ2-1
cdr3_nt: TGTGCCACCACTTCCTACACCCGCCGTCCGGGTGAGCAGTTCTTC
cdr3_aa: CATTSYTRRPGEQFF

clone_size: NA
d_call: TRBD1
v_call: TRBV12-5
j_call: TRBJ1-5
cdr3_nt: TGTGCTAGTGGTTTCACCGGGACAGGGTATAGCAATCAGCCCCAGCATTTT
cdr3_aa: CASGFTGTGYSNQPQHF

clone_size: NA
d_call: NA
v_call: TRBV6-1
j_call: TRBJ1-6
cdr3_nt: TGTGCCAGCAGTGAATATGGGCAGGGCGGATCCCCCCTCCACTTT
cdr3_aa: CASSEYGQGGSPLHF

clone_size: few
d_call: TRBD1
v_call: TRBV9
j_call: TRBJ1-2
cdr3_nt: TGTGCCAGCAGCGCCACCGGGACAGGGGTGTATGGCTACACCTTC
cdr3_aa: CASSATGTGVYGYTF

clone_size: NA
d_call: TRBD1
v_call: TRBV9
j_call: TRBJ2-2
cdr3_nt: TGTGCCAGCAGCGTATTGGGGACAGGGGACACCGGGGAGCTGTTTTTT
cdr3_aa: CASSVLGTGDTGELFF

clone_size: once
d_call: NA
v_call: TRBV15
j_call: TRBJ1-6
cdr3_nt: TGTGCCACCAGACCGAGAGGAGGGAACTTCTCCTATAATTCCCCCCTCCACTTT
cdr3_aa: CATRPRGGNFSYNSPLHF

clone_size: NA
d_call: TRBD2
v_call: TRBV5-4
j_call: TRBJ2-2
cdr3_nt: TGTGCCAGCAGCTCGGGACTAGCGGGGGCCGGGGAGCTGTTTTTT
cdr3_aa: CASSSGLAGAGELFF

clone_size: few
d_call: TRBD1
v_call: TRBV9
j_call: TRBJ1-1
cdr3_nt: TGTGCCAGCAGCGTTGGGGCAGGGGGCAGGACTGAAGCTTTCTTT
cdr3_aa: CASSVGAGGRTEAFF

clone_size: NA
d_call: NA
v_call: TRBV7-6
j_call: TRBJ1-2
cdr3_nt: TGTGCCAGCAGCTTATCGGACCTCCAGGGGCATGGCTACACCTTC
cdr3_aa: CASSLSDLQGHGYTF

clone_size: NA
d_call: NA
v_call: TRBV4-3
j_call: TRBJ1-6
cdr3_nt: TGCGCCAGCAGCCAAGATACGGGTTCACCCCTCCACTTT
cdr3_aa: CASSQDTGSPLHF

clone_size: NA
d_call: TRBD1
v_call: TRBV18
j_call: TRBJ1-1
cdr3_nt: TGTGCCAGCTCACCGCGGGACAGGAGGGACACTGAAGCTTTCTTT
cdr3_aa: CASSPRDRRDTEAFF

clone_size: NA
d_call: NA
v_call: TRBV5-6
j_call: TRBJ1-5
cdr3_nt: TGTGCCAGCAGCCGATTGGTACGGGAGGAGAATCAGCCCCAGCATTTT
cdr3_aa: CASSRLVREENQPQHF

clone_size: NA
d_call: NA
v_call: TRBV7-3
j_call: TRBJ1-1
cdr3_nt: TGTGCCAGCAGCTTATTCGTAGTAGCAGGGAAGGTCACTGAAGCTTTCTTT
cdr3_aa: CASSLFVVAGKVTEAFF

clone_size: NA
d_call: TRBD1
v_call: TRBV7-2
j_call: TRBJ2-4
cdr3_nt: TGTGCCAGCAGCAAGTACCTTCAGGGGGAGAGGGCCAAAAACATTCAGTACTTC
cdr3_aa: CASSKYLQGERAKNIQYF

clone_size: NA
d_call: NA
v_call: TRBV29-1
j_call: TRBJ1-1
cdr3_nt: TGCAGCGTTGGCCGGGGGGATACTGAAGCTTTCTTT
cdr3_aa: CSVGRGDTEAFF

clone_size: NA
d_call: TRBD2
v_call: TRBV4-3
j_call: TRBJ2-3
cdr3_nt: TGCGCCAGCAGCCAAGTGCGGCTAGCGGCAAGCACAGATACGCAGTATTTT
cdr3_aa: CASSQVRLAASTDTQYF

clone_size: NA
d_call: NA
v_call: TRBV11-3
j_call: TRBJ2-3
cdr3_nt: TGTGCCAGCAGCTCGGGGGAGGGGGGAAACACAGATACGCAGTATTTT
cdr3_aa: CASSSGEGGNTDTQYF

clone_size: NA
d_call: NA
v_call: TRBV2
j_call: TRBJ2-3
cdr3_nt: TGTGCCAGCAATCTTCGACAGCGTAGCACAGATACGCAGTATTTT
cdr3_aa: CASNLRQRSTDTQYF

clone_size: NA
d_call: NA
v_call: TRBV12-5
j_call: TRBJ1-3
cdr3_nt: TGTGCTAGTGGACGGGGAGTGCCGAACACCATATATTTT
cdr3_aa: CASGRGVPNTIYF

clone_size: NA
d_call: NA
v_call: TRBV7-2
j_call: TRBJ2-1
cdr3_nt: TGTGCCAGCAGCTCCAGAGGGTTCACCGAGCAGTTCTTC
cdr3_aa: CASSSRGFTEQFF

clone_size: NA
d_call: TRBD1
v_call: TRBV11-3
j_call: TRBJ2-3
cdr3_nt: TGTGCCAGCAGCTTGACAGGGGAAAACACAGATACGCAGTATTTT
cdr3_aa: CASSLTGENTDTQYF

clone_size: NA
d_call: TRBD1
v_call: TRBV6-1
j_call: TRBJ1-5
cdr3_nt: TGTGCCAGCAGTGCGGGAGGGGGTAGGACAGGGGGGGGACACAATCAGCCCCAGCATTTT
cdr3_aa: CASSAGGGRTGGGHNQPQHF

clone_size: NA
d_call: NA
v_call: TRBV7-6
j_call: TRBJ2-7
cdr3_nt: TGTGCCAGCAGCGAAGACACAAAATCCTACGAGCAGTACTTC
cdr3_aa: CASSEDTKSYEQYF

clone_size: NA
d_call: NA
v_call: TRBV19
j_call: TRBJ2-3
cdr3_nt: TGTGCCAGTAGTATCCTTTCGGGACAAGACGTGGAGGGCACAGATACGCAGTATTTT
cdr3_aa: CASSILSGQDVEGTDTQYF

clone_size: NA
d_call: NA
v_call: TRBV4-1
j_call: TRBJ1-3
cdr3_nt: TGCGCCAGCAGCCAAGATGGGCGCCTAATAGGAAACACCATATATTTT
cdr3_aa: CASSQDGRLIGNTIYF

clone_size: NA
d_call: TRBD1
v_call: TRBV7-2
j_call: TRBJ1-1
cdr3_nt: TGTGCCAGCAGCTTATGGCACAGGGGCTCTGAAGCTTTCTTT
cdr3_aa: CASSLWHRGSEAFF

clone_size: NA
d_call: NA
v_call: TRBV21-1
j_call: TRBJ1-2
cdr3_nt: TGTGCCAGCACCAGGGACAGGGATTATGGCTACACCTTC
cdr3_aa: CASTRDRDYGYTF

clone_size: NA
d_call: TRBD1
v_call: TRBV18
j_call: TRBJ2-1
cdr3_nt: TGTGCCAGCTCTCGGGACAGGGGGTGTAATGAGCAGTTCTTC
cdr3_aa: CASSRDRGCNEQFF

clone_size: NA
d_call: NA
v_call: TRBV30
j_call: TRBJ1-2
cdr3_nt: TGTGCCTGGGGGGTAGACAGTTCGAACTATGGCTACACCTTC
cdr3_aa: CAWGVDSSNYGYTF

clone_size: NA
d_call: NA
v_call: TRBV27
j_call: TRBJ2-7
cdr3_nt: TGTGCCAGCAGTTTTGGGCTGAGCTCCTACGAGCAGTACTTC
cdr3_aa: CASSFGLSSYEQYF

clone_size: NA
d_call: NA
v_call: TRBV15
j_call: TRBJ2-7
cdr3_nt: TGTGCCACCAGTCCCAACCTGGAGGGATGGCCTCCCGACGATAAAAACCAGTACTTC
cdr3_aa: CATSPNLEGWPPDDKNQYF

clone_size: NA
d_call: NA
v_call: TRBV11-2
j_call: TRBJ1-6
cdr3_nt: TGTGCCAGCAGCTTCAGGGGTAGGTCACCCCTCCACTTT
cdr3_aa: CASSFRGRSPLHF

clone_size: NA
d_call: NA
v_call: TRBV6-1
j_call: TRBJ2-1
cdr3_nt: TGTGCCAGCAGGTCGGGGGACTCTGACAATGAGCAGTTCTTC
cdr3_aa: CASRSGDSDNEQFF

clone_size: NA
d_call: NA
v_call: TRBV28
j_call: TRBJ1-1
cdr3_nt: TGTGCCAGCAGTCCAAGACTAACAAGCTCGGGCACTGAAGCTTTCTTT
cdr3_aa: CASSPRLTSSGTEAFF

clone_size: NA
d_call: TRBD1
v_call: TRBV10-2
j_call: TRBJ1-5
cdr3_nt: TGCGCCAGCAGTGATAGTGGATTTCGCAGGGGGCGAGGGAATCAGCCCCAGCATTTT
cdr3_aa: CASSDSGFRRGRGNQPQHF

clone_size: once
d_call: TRBD1
v_call: TRBV4-3
j_call: TRBJ1-5
cdr3_nt: TGCGCCAGCAGCCAAGGGACAGGGGATCAGCCCCAGCATTTT
cdr3_aa: CASSQGTGDQPQHF

clone_size: NA
d_call: NA
v_call: TRBV27
j_call: TRBJ2-1
cdr3_nt: TGTGCCAGCAGTTCGGACAGTCCGGACGTTGACAATGAGCAGTTCTTC
cdr3_aa: CASSSDSPDVDNEQFF

clone_size: once
d_call: NA
v_call: TRBV7-2
j_call: TRBJ1-2
cdr3_nt: TGTGCCAGCACCGCTGGGGAGGTCACAATCGGGGGCTATGGCTACACCTTC
cdr3_aa: CASTAGEVTIGGYGYTF